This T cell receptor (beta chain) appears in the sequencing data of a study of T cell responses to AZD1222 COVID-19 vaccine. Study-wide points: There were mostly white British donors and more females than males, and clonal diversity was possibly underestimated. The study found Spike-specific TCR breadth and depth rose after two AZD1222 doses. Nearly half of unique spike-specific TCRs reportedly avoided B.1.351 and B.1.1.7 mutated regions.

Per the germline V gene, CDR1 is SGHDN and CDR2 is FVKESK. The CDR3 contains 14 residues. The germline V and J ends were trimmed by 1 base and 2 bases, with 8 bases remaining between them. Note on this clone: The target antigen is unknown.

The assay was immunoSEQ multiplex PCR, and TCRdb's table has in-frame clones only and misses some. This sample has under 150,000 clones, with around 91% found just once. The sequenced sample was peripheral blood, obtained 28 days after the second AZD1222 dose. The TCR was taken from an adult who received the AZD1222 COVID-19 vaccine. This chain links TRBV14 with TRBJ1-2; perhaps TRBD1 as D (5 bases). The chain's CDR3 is CASSQVWGNYGYTF. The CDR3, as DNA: TGTGCCAGCAGCCAAGTCTGGGGGAACTATGGCTACACCTTC.